This TCR delta chain was captured by sequencing in a study of gamma-delta chains in newborns, infants, children. The CDR3 consists of 19 residues. The germline V gene encodes CDR1 TSWWSYY and CDR2 QGS. TCRdb processed the reads again with the CATT caller. Among around 5,200 delta-chain clones listed, approximately 15% were seen once. Concerning this clone itself: TCRdb assigns this DNA the protein of a much larger clone, which departs from its translation at residue 3; this likely reflects a read error, and the protein shown comes from translating the DNA.

Sequences were derived from blood, sampled at baseline. The V and J genes are TRDV1 and TRDJ1; tentative D call: TRDD3 (6 bases). The sequence came from a child who was a newborn, infant or young child, either healthy, febrile or measles-vaccinated (not recorded which). The CDR3 protein is CAPGETPWGVLKRTDKLIF. In DNA form, the CDR3 reads TGTGCTCCTGGGGAAACGCCGTGGGGGGTACTAAAGCGCACCGATAAACTCATCTTT.